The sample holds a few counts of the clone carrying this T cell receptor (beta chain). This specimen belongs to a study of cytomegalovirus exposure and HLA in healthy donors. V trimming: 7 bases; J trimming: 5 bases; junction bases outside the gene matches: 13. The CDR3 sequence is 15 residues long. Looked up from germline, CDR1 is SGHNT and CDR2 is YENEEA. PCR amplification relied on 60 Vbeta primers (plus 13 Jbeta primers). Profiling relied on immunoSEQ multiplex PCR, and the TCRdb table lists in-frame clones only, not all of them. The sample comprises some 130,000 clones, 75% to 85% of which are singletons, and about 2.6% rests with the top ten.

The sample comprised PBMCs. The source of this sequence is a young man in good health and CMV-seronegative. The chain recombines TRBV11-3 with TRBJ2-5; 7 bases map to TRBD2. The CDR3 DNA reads TGTGCCAGCAACCTCTTGGGAGGGCCGGGGGAGACCCAGTACTTC. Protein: CASNLLGGPGETQYF.